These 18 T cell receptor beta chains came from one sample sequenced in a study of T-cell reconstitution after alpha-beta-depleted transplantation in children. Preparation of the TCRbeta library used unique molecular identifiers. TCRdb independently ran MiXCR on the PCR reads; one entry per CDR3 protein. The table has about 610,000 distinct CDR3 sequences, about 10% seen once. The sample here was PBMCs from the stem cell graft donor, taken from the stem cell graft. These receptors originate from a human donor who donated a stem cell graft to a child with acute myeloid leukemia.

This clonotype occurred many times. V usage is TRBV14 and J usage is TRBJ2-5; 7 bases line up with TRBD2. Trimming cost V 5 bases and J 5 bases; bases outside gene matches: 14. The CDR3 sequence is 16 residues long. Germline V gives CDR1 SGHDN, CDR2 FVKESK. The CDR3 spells CASSKRGAGDWETQYF. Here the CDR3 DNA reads TGTGCCAGCAGCAAGCGGGGCGCTGGGGACTGGGAGACCCAGTACTTC.

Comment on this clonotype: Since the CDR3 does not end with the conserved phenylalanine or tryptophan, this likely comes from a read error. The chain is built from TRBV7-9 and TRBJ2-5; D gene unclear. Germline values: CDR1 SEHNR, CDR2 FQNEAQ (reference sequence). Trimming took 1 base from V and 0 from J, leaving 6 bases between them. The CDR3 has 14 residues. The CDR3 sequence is CASSLDGYQETQYS. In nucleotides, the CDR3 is TGTGCCAGCAGCTTAGATGGGTACCAAGAGACCCAGTACTCC.

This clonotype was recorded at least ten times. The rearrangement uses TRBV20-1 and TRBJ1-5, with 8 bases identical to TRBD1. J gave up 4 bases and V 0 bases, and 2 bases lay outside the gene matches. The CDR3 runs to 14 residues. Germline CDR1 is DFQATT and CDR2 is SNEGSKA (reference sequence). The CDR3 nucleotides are TGCAGTGCTAGAGAGGGACAGGCGAATCAGCCCCAGCATTTT. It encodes CSAREGQANQPQHF.

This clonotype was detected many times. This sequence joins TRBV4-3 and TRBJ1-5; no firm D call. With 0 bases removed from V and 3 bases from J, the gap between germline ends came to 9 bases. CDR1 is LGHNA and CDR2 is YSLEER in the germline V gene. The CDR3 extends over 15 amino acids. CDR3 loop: CASSQDGGSNQPQHF. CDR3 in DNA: TGCGCCAGCAGCCAAGACGGAGGGTCCAATCAGCCCCAGCATTTT.

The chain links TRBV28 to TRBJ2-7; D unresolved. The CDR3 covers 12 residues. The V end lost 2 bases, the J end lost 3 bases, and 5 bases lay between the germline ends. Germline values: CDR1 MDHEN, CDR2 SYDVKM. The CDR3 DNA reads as TGTGCCAGCAGTTTACAACACTACGAGCAGTACTTC. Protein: CASSLQHYEQYF.

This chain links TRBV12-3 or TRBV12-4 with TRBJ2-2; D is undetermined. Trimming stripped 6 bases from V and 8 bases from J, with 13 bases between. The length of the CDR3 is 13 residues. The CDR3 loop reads CASSPRVEGELFF. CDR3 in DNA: TGTGCCAGCAGCCCCCGAGTCGAAGGGGAGCTGTTTTTT.

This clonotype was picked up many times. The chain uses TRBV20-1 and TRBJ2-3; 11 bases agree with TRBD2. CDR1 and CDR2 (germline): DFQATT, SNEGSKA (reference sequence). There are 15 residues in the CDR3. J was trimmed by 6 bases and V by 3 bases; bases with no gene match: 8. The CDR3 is CSARAGLAASDTQYF. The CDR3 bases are TGCAGTGCTAGGGCGGGACTAGCGGCCTCCGATACGCAGTATTTT.

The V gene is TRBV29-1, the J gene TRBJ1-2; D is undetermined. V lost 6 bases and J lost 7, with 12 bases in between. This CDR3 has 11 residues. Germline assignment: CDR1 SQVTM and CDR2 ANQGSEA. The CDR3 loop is CSVAGGVGYTF. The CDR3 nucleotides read TGCAGCGTCGCCGGAGGCGTTGGCTACACCTTC.

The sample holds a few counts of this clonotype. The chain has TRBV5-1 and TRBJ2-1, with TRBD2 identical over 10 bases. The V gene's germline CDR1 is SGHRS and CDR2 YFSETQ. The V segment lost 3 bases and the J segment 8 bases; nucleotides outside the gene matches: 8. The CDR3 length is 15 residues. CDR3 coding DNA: TGCGCCAGCAGCTCTCTAGCGGGAGTAAGATATGAGCAGTTCTTC. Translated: CASSSLAGVRYEQFF.

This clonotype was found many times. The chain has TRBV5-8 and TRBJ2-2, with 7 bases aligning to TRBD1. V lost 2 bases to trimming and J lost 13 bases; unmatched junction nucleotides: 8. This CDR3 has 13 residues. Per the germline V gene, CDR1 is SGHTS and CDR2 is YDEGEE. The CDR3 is CASSFRDRVGLFF. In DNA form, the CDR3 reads TGTGCCAGCAGCTTCCGCGACAGGGTGGGGCTGTTTTTT.

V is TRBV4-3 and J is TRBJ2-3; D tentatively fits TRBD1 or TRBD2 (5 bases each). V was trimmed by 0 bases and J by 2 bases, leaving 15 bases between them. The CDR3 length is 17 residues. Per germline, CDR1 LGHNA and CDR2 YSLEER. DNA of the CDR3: TGCGCCAGCAGCCAAGATGGGGCTAGCAGATACACAGATACGCAGTATTTT. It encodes CASSQDGASRYTDTQYF.

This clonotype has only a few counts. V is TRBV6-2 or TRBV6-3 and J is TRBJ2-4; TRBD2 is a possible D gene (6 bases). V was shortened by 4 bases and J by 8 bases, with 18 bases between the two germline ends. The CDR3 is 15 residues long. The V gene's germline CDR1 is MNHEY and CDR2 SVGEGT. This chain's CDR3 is CASSLGGSFTDIQYF. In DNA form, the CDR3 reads TGTGCCAGCAGTTTGGGGGGTTCATTTACGGACATTCAGTACTTC.

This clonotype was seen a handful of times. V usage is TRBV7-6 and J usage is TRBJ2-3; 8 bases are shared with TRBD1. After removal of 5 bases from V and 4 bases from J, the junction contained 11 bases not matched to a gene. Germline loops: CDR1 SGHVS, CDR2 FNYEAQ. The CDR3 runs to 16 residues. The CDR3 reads CASSPTGQGASDTQYF. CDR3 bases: TGTGCCAGCAGCCCGACCGGGCAGGGGGCGTCAGATACGCAGTATTTT.

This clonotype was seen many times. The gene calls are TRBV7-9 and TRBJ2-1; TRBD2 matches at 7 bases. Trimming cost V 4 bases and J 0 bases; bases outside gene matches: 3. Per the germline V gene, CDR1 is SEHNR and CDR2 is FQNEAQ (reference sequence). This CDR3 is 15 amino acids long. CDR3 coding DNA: TGTGCCAGCAGCTCTAGCGGAGTCTCCTACAATGAGCAGTTCTTC. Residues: CASSSSGVSYNEQFF. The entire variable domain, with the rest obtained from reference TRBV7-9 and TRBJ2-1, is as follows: DTGVSQNPRHKITKRGQNVTFRCDPISEHNRLYWYRQTLGQGPEFLTYFQNEAQLEKSRLLSDRFSAERPKGSFSTLEIQRTEQGDSAMYLCASSSSGVSYNEQFFGPGTRLTVL.

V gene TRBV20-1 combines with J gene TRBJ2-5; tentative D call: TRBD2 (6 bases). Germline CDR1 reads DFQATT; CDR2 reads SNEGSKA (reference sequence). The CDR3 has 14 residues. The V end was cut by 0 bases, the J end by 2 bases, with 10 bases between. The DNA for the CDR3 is TGCAGTGCTAGAGACTCGACTAGTCAAGAGACCCAGTACTTC. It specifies CSARDSTSQETQYF.

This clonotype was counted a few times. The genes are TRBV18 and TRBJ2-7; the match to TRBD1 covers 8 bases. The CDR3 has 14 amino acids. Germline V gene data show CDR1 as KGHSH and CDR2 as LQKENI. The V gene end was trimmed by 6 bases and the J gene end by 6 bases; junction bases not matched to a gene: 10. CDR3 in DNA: TGTGCCAGCTCGCTAGAGCAGGGGGCAGGCGAGCAGTACTTC. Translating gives CASSLEQGAGEQYF.

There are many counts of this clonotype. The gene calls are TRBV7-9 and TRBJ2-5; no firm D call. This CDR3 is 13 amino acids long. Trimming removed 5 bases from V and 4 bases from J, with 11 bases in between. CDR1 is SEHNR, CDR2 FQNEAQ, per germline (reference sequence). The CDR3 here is CASSPTGSETQYF. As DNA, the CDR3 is TGTGCCAGCAGCCCGACGGGCTCAGAGACCCAGTACTTC.

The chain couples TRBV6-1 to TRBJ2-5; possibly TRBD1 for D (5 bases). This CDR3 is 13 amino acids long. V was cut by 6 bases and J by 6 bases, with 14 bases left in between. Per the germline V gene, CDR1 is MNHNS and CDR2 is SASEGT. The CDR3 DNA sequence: TGTGCCAGCAGGAGGCAGGGTGCCAAGACCCAGTACTTC. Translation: CASRRQGAKTQYF.